The subject of this entry is one T cell receptor beta chain. No antigen is known for it. Both 60 Vbeta primers and 13 Jbeta primers went into the PCR. Repertoires were generated with immunoSEQ multiplex PCR, while TCRdb's copy carries only in-frame clones and drops some. The table has 200,000 or so clones, more than 65% seen once. This sample is part of a study of cytomegalovirus exposure and HLA in healthy donors. Study-wide results and caveats: Later analysis reportedly placed an Asian-associated ancestry cluster below the roughly 670-donor mean in N-insertions. Immune exposure information comprised only CMV serostatus.

V lost 6 bases, J lost 6 bases, and 7 bases stayed unmatched. Germline V gene sequence: CDR1 MNHEY, CDR2 SMNVEV (reference sequence). The CDR3 sequence is 14 residues long. This receptor was identified in a man aged 45-65 years in good health and CMV-seronegative. Sequenced material: PBMCs. This sequence joins TRBV27 and TRBJ1-5; 8 nucleotides align to TRBD1. CDR3 region: CASRFTGGVQPQHF. CDR3 nucleotides: TGTGCCAGCAGGTTCACAGGGGGGGTTCAGCCCCAGCATTTT.